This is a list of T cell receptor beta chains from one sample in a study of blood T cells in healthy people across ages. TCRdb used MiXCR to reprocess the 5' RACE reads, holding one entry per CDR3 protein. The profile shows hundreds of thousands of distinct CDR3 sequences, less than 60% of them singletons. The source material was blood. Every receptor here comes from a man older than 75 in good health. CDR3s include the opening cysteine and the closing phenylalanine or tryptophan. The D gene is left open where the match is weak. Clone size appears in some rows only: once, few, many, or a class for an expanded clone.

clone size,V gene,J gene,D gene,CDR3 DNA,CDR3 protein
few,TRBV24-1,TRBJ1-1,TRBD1,TGTGCCACCAGTGATTTGCGGGGGGACAGGGCCGAAGCTTTCTTT,CATSDLRGDRAEAFF
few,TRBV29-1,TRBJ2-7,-,TGCAGCGCATACAGGGCCTACGAGCAGTACTTC,CSAYRAYEQYF
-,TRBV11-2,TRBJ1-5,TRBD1,TGTGCCAGCAGCAACAGGGGAGATCAGCCCCAGCATTTT,CASSNRGDQPQHF
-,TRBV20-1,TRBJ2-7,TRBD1,TGCAGTGCTAGAGATCCTTCTACGGGACAGGGATCCGAGCAGTACTTC,CSARDPSTGQGSEQYF
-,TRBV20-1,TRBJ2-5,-,TGCAGTGCTAGCATTTTGCTTGGGCAGTACTTC,CSASILLGQYF
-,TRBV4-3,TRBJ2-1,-,TGCGCCAGCAGCCAAGATCCGGGGGAGGGGGCCTCCTACAATGAGCAGTTCTTC,CASSQDPGEGASYNEQFF
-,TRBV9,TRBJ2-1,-,TGTGCCAGCAGCGTCGGAGCCGGGGGCCCATACAATGAGCGGTTCTTC,CASSVGAGGPYNERFF
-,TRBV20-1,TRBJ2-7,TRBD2,TGCAGTGCTAACACCGGGACTAGCGCCGACTACGAGCAGTACTTC,CSANTGTSADYEQYF
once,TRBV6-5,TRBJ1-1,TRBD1,TGTGCCAGCAGCCGGGGACAGGGGGTTCGGGAAGCTTTCTTT,CASSRGQGVREAFF
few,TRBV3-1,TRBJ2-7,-,TGTGCCAGCAACCCTACAGGGAGCTCCTACGAGCAGTACTTC,CASNPTGSSYEQYF
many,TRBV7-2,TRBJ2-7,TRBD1,TGTGCCAGCAGCGTCACAGGGGAGCTGGCGGTCGGCGAGCAGTACTTC,CASSVTGELAVGEQYF
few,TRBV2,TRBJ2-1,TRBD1,TGTGCCAGCAGTTTACGACAGGGAAAAGGGGTGAATGAGCAGTTCTTC,CASSLRQGKGVNEQFF
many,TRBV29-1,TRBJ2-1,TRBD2,TGCAGCGTTTCTCTTAGCGGGAGGAGCAATGAGCAGTTCTTC,CSVSLSGRSNEQFF
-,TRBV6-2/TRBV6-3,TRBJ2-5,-,TGTGCCAGCAGTTACGGGCAGGGAGGCAATGAGCAGTACTTC,CASSYGQGGNEQYF
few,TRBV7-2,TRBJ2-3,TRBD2,TGTGCCAGCAGCTTAGCGAATCTAGCGGGAGGCCTTATGAATACGCAGTATTTT,CASSLANLAGGLMNTQYF
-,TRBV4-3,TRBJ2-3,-,TGCGCCAGCAGCCAAGAAACAGGCTCATATACGCAGTATTTT,CASSQETGSYTQYF
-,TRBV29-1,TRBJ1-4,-,TGCAGCGTCGGGAGCGAAGAAAAACTGTTTTTT,CSVGSEEKLFF
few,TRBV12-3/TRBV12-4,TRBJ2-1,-,TGTGCCAGCAGCCAATTACACGCCAACAATGAGCAGTTCTTC,CASSQLHANNEQFF
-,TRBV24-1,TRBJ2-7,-,TGTGCCACCAGTGGTCTTAGGGTCGACAGTGGGGAACTCAGCTCCTACAATGAGCAGTACTTC,CATSGLRVDSGELSSYNEQYF
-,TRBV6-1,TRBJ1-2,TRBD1,TGTGCCAGCAGTGGACCTAACAGGGGTAGTAACTATGGCCACACCTTC,CASSGPNRGSNYGHTF
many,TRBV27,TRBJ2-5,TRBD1,TGTGCCAGCAGTTTATCTCCGGGACAGTGGGAGACCCAGTACTTC,CASSLSPGQWETQYF
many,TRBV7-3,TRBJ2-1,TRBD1,TGTGCCAGCAGCTCGACAGGGGGCAATGAGCAGTTCTTC,CASSSTGGNEQFF
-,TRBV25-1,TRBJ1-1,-,TGTGCCAGCAGTGGAAAAATCGTGGACAGTCATTACACTGAAGCTTTCTTT,CASSGKIVDSHYTEAFF
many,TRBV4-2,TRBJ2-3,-,TGTGCCAGCAGCCAAGATGCGCTAGTGGTTCCAGATACGCAGTATTTT,CASSQDALVVPDTQYF
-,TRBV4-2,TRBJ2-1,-,TGTGCCAGCAGCCAAGATGGACATAACTCCTACAATGAGCAGTTCTTC,CASSQDGHNSYNEQFF
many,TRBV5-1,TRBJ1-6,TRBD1,TGCGCCAGCAGCTTGGCCGGGAAACAGGGGGTTAGCTCCTATAATTCACCCCTCCACTTT,CASSLAGKQGVSSYNSPLHF
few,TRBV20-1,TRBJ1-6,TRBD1,TGCAGTACCAACGCCGCCAGGGGGACGACTTCACCCCTCCACTTT,CSTNAARGTTSPLHF